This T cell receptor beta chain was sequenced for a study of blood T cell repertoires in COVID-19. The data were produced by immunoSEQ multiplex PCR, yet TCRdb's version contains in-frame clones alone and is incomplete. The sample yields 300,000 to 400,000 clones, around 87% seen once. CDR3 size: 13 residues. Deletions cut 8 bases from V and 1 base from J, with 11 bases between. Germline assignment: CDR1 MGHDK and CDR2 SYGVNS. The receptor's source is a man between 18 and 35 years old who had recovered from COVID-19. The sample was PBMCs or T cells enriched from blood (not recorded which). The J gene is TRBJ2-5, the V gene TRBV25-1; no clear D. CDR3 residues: CASANLLQETQYF. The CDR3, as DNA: TGTGCCAGCGCGAACCTTCTCCAAGAGACCCAGTACTTC. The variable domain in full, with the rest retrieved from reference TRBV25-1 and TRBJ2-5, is EADIYQTPRYLVIGTGKKITLECSQTMGHDKMYWYQQDPGMELHLIHYSYGVNSTEKGDLSSESTVSRIRTEHFPLTLESARPSHTSQYLCASANLLQETQYFGPGTRLLVL.